The rows below give T cell receptor beta chains drawn from one sample of a study of Graves' ophthalmopathy and Graves' hyperthyroidism. TCRdb re-analysed the multiplex PCR reads in MiXCR, keeping a single row per CDR3 protein. The sample lists 600,000 to 650,000 distinct CDR3 sequences; over 20% were seen once. Sequencing was done on a sample of peripheral blood. Receptors originate from a woman under 30 with stable Graves' hyperthyroidism. Some clones in this sample may be carry-over from other donors' samples. Both conserved end residues are part of each CDR3. A D gene is named only where the DNA matches it firmly. The listing skips clone size in some rows; elsewhere it reads once, few, many or a size class.

size,J,V,D,DNA,CDR3
NA,TRBJ2-5,TRBV20-1,NA,TGCAGTGCTAGCCGGGACAACCAAGAGACCCAGTACTTC,CSASRDNQETQYF
NA,TRBJ2-7,TRBV10-3,NA,TGTGCCAGCACCCCCCGCCAGGATTACGAGCAGTACTTC,CASTPRQDYEQYF
many,TRBJ2-7,TRBV13,NA,TGTGCCAGCAGCCCCCGTGGGGTGAAGTCCTACGAGCAGTACTTC,CASSPRGVKSYEQYF
many,TRBJ2-7,TRBV28,NA,TGTGCCAGCAGTTTCCTCCGGGCGGGAGAGCAGTACTTC,CASSFLRAGEQYF
few,TRBJ2-5,TRBV29-1,NA,TGCAGCGGGACGAACATCAGGGATACAGAGACCCAGTACTTC,CSGTNIRDTETQYF
many,TRBJ2-7,TRBV7-9,NA,TGTGCCAGCAGCCCTTTCAGGGGTCGACAGGACGAGCAGTACTTC,CASSPFRGRQDEQYF
many,TRBJ2-2,TRBV12-3/TRBV12-4,NA,TGTGCGACCCCGGGGAAGGTTAAGAACACCGGGGAGCTGTTTTTT,CATPGKVKNTGELFF
NA,TRBJ1-2,TRBV20-1,NA,TGCAGTGGCAAGATTAACTATGGCTACACCTTC,CSGKINYGYTF
many,TRBJ2-7,TRBV20-1,NA,TGCAGTGCTACCCCCCAGGATACCTACGAGCAGTACTTC,CSATPQDTYEQYF
many,TRBJ1-6,TRBV7-9,NA,TGTGCCAGCCGAGTGGACAGCCATAATTCACCCCTCCACTTT,CASRVDSHNSPLHF
many,TRBJ2-2,TRBV12-3/TRBV12-4,TRBD2,TGTGCCAGCAGCCTAGCGGGAGTCACCGGGGAGCTGTTTTTT,CASSLAGVTGELFF
many,TRBJ2-2,TRBV2,TRBD1,TGTGCCAGCAGCGACAGGGGGCGTGATTCCGGGGAGCTGTTTTTT,CASSDRGRDSGELFF
NA,TRBJ1-5,TRBV13,NA,TGTGCCAGCAGCTTACAGATCCTGGGGGGTCAGCCCCAGCATTTT,CASSLQILGGQPQHF
NA,TRBJ1-1,TRBV4-2,NA,TGTGCCAGCAGCCAAGAGACCCGGACGATACGATTT,CASSQETRTIRF
many,TRBJ2-7,TRBV20-1,NA,TGCAGTGCTAGCTCTCCGAATGCCATTTCCTACGAGCAGTACTTC,CSASSPNAISYEQYF
many,TRBJ1-2,TRBV19,NA,TGTGCCACCGTTCGGAAAGGGGGAGATCAGACGGGAGGCTACACCTTC,CATVRKGGDQTGGYTF
many,TRBJ2-5,TRBV9,NA,TGTGCCAGCAGCGTAGGACTCGCAGAGACCCAGTACTTC,CASSVGLAETQYF
NA,TRBJ1-3,TRBV14,NA,TGTGCCAGCAGCGCTTTGGAGGGATACACCATATATTTT,CASSALEGYTIYF
many,TRBJ1-5,TRBV9,TRBD1,TGTGCCAGCAGCGGAGGGACAGATAGCAATCAGCCCCAGCATTTT,CASSGGTDSNQPQHF
many,TRBJ2-5,TRBV27,TRBD1,TGTGCCAGCAACCGGGACAGCAACCAAGAGACCCAGTACTTC,CASNRDSNQETQYF
NA,TRBJ2-5,TRBV7-3,NA,TGTGCCAGCAGCTCGGACCCAGGGTCCCAAGAGACCCAGTACTTC,CASSSDPGSQETQYF
NA,TRBJ2-2,TRBV5-1,NA,TGCGCCAGCAGGAGGAGACCGGGACCACTTAACACCGGGGAGCTGTTTTTT,CASRRRPGPLNTGELFF
NA,TRBJ1-1,TRBV2,NA,TGTGCCAGCAGTGGAGGACTTGAAGCTTTCTTT,CASSGGLEAFF
many,TRBJ2-2,TRBV6-2/TRBV6-3,NA,TGTGCCAGCAGTTACTCGGCAGGGCAGAACACCGGGGAGCTGTTTTTT,CASSYSAGQNTGELFF